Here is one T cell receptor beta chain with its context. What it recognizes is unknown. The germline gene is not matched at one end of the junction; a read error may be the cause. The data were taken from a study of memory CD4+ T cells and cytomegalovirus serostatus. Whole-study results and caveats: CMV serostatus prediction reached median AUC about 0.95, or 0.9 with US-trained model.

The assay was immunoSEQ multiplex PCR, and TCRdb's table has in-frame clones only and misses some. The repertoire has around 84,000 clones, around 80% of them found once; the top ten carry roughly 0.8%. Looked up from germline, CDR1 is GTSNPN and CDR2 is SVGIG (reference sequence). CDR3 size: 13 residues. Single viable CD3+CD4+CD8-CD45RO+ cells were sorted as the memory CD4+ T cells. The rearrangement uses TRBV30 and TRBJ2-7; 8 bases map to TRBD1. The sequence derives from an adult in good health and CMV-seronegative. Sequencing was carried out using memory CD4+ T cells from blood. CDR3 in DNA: TGTGCCTGGAGTGTACTAGGTGACAGGGGCTATCTCTTC. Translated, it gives CAWSVLGDRGYLF.